This paragraph reports one T cell receptor (beta chain). The data are from a study of T cell responses to AZD1222 COVID-19 vaccine. The table came from immunoSEQ multiplex PCR; TCRdb's copy has only in-frame clones and leaves some out. Counted here are about 130,000 clones, roughly 90% occurring once; the ten biggest clones make up 4% to 4.5%. This specimen was peripheral blood, taken on day 0 of AZD1222 vaccination. The sequence came from an adult in good health.

The CDR3 region is CAISVRGLSSYEQYF. The CDR3 DNA follows: TGTGCCATCAGTGTGCGGGGGCTAAGCTCCTACGAGCAGTACTTC. This rearrangement joins TRBV10-3 to TRBJ2-7; tentative D call: TRBD2 (7 bases). The CDR3 is 15 amino acids. V was clipped by 4 bases and J by 0 bases, with 13 bases between them. Germline loops: CDR1 ENHRY, CDR2 SYGVKD.